The entry below gives a single T cell receptor (beta chain) sequence along with its context. This clone was recorded only once. The target of this receptor is not known. Base qualities are not at hand, and no much larger clone is one base apart. Library preparation used the immunoSEQ multiplex PCR assay. For most patients, genomic DNA was isolated with the Qiagen DNeasy Blood and Tissue Kit and shipped frozen to Adaptive Biotechnologies for TCR sequencing. Adaptive Biotechnologies carried out high-throughput TCR-beta CDR3 sequencing of genomic DNA for most patients. In the paper's pipeline: Adaptive's ImmunoSEQ software supplied the TCR sequencing data for 15 to 20 patients, while MiXCR and VDJtools were used to process three other patients. CD4 versus CD8 sorting errors were corrected by removing sequences found in both subsets at a frequency ratio below 5:1. Because the origin of CDR3 nucleotide sequences shared between donor and recipient could not be assigned, those sequences were removed. At least 2-fold expansion over unstimulated cells and a minimum CFSE-low frequency of 0.002% (template counts) or 0.001% (read counts) were required for clones to be classified as alloreactive. Clones detected in sequenced pre-transplant spleen, lymph node, or MLR CFSE-low populations of the donor or recipient were defined as mappable. Cumulative frequency of alloreactive clones was calculated as a percentage of all sequences weighted by copy number. The clones in this table, taken by TCRdb from immuneACCESS, are in-frame only. Not every clone is retained; where verified, under half of the shortfall comes from an unresolved V gene, and the cause of the rest is unknown. V and J calls and clone size come straight from that table; D and trimming were deduced from the DNA. This sample has about 130,000 clones in its table, and 85% to 95% of those were observed once. The top ten clones comprise around 0.16% of the sample.

These data come from a study of graft-versus-host responses after intestinal transplantation (dated by TCRdb to the early 2020s). Concerning the study at large: Recipients received multivisceral, liver-intestinal, or isolated intestinal transplants. Every recipient was given anti-thymocyte globulin induction, then maintenance tacrolimus and steroids for 3 to 4 years. Rather than going through the commercial service, samples from a few later patients were sequenced in-house on an Illumina MiSeq and processed with MiXCR. Of the approximately 25 intestinal transplant recipients enrolled in the cohort, one of whom was a retransplant, a few patients without pretransplant specimens were excluded. Alloreactive clones were identified by sequencing pre-transplant mixed lymphocyte reaction products and comparing these products with unstimulated pre-transplant donor and recipient T cells. After intestinal transplantation, graft-versus-host and host-versus-graft alloreactive T cell clones were followed in the graft, circulation and bone marrow using bulk TCR-beta CDR3 sequencing. Donor T cell macrochimerism was defined as a peak of at least 4% donor T cells among recipient peripheral blood mononuclear cells.

Trimming at the junction amounts to 5 bases on V and 6 bases on J, and the germline ends lie 8 bases apart. The germline V gene gives CDR1 as SGHTA and CDR2 as FQGNSA. The CDR3 runs 13 residues from the cysteine to the phenylalanine. The retained sequence is limited to the CDR3, 39 bases, with the frame set at the first base. Per the publication, the time point label means: cells obtained before transplantation from donor or recipient. CD3+CD4+ and CD3+CD8+ populations were FACS-sorted from unstimulated pre-transplant donor and recipient cells taken from spleen or lymph nodes. General conclusions and limits of the study: The conclusions were limited by the relatively low number and heterogeneity of the intestinal transplant patients. Early after transplant, peak levels of circulating GvH clones were found to be associated with declines in HvG clones. GvH clones were found in recipient bone marrow, and some of the GvH clones appeared earlier in ileal mucosa or blood, which is consistent with an intestinal mucosal origin. Patients with donor T cell macrochimerism had high GvH to HvG T cell clonal ratios in their allografts.

Here the chain combines TRBV7-2 and TRBJ1-6, with the D gene not clear enough to name. The sequence came from a human donor who received an intestinal transplant. The sample was unstimulated CD4+ T cells sorted from spleen or lymph node cells, taken before intestinal transplant. Read as DNA, the sequence is TGTGCCAGCAGCCACCTAATTAATTCACCCCTCCACTTT. This yields the protein CASSHLINSPLHF.